Listed below are T cell receptor beta chains from one sample, sequenced in a study of T cell responses to AZD1222 COVID-19 vaccine. Only in-frame clones appear in the TCRdb table, and some are missing; sequencing was by immunoSEQ multiplex PCR. Of 200,000 or so clones in the sample, 85% to 95% are singletons; the top ten hold over 7.5%. The material sequenced was peripheral blood, taken on day 0 of AZD1222 vaccination. All receptors come from an adult in good health. The conserved cysteine and the conserved F or W are not part of the CDR3 here.

v_call	j_call	cdr3_aa
TRBV6-6	TRBJ1-5	ASSLTGRGGQPQH
TRBV7-2	TRBJ2-5	ASSLMTGGGETQY
TRBV3-1/TRBV3-2	TRBJ2-5	ASSRALAGDRETQY
TRBV11-2	TRBJ1-1	ASSLHNTEAF
TRBV19	TRBJ2-1	ASSPGLAYRDNEQF
TRBV28	TRBJ1-1	ASIPTTGMLTEAF
TRBV5-4	TRBJ1-1	ASSREGARTEAF
TRBV9	TRBJ2-2	ASSLLNTGELF
TRBV4-2	TRBJ1-2	ASSQTGQGNYGYT
TRBV6-5	TRBJ1-5	ASSSLGSNQPQH
TRBV25-1	TRBJ1-4	ASTNSGGKNEKLF
TRBV7-9	TRBJ2-6	ASSFGRNSGANVLT
TRBV7-6	TRBJ2-1	ASSLASFKSSYNEQF
TRBV19	TRBJ1-2	ASRTGDRGLWGYGYT
TRBV7-2	TRBJ1-1	ASSVTRIMNTEAF
TRBV7-3	TRBJ2-1	ASSLTLAGNNEQF
TRBV6-5	TRBJ1-4	ASSTPVGLAKLF
TRBV12-3/TRBV12-4	TRBJ1-1	ASSSGGAGAF
TRBV7-7	TRBJ1-4	ASSFADRANEKLF
TRBV10-3	TRBJ2-1	AISTSGRYNEQF
TRBV7-2	TRBJ2-3	ASSPLVDTQY
TRBV5-1	TRBJ1-1	ASSWTGHTEAF
TRBV18	TRBJ2-2	ASSPETRGGELF
TRBV28	TRBJ2-5	ASSLAYKETQY
TRBV7-9	TRBJ2-7	ASEPGLGSYEQY
TRBV6-5	TRBJ1-2	ASTGGGYT
TRBV28	TRBJ2-5	ASSSSGIQETQY
TRBV7-2	TRBJ2-3	ASSPIDTQY
TRBV7-2	TRBJ1-5	ASSLGTGSFSSNQPQH
TRBV24-1	TRBJ1-5	ATSGSQGHEQPQH
TRBV12-3/TRBV12-4	TRBJ1-2	ASSLGDLKSYT
TRBV6-5	TRBJ1-3	ASMVQGASGNTIY
TRBV28	TRBJ1-2	ASSQGITYGYT
TRBV7-9	TRBJ2-7	ASSPPLRVYEQY
TRBV10-3	TRBJ2-7	AISGGFDEQY
TRBV27	TRBJ1-2	ASSPGQGYGYT
TRBV7-2	TRBJ1-5	ASSLDRGSQPQH
TRBV2	TRBJ2-7	ASRGGRRYEQY